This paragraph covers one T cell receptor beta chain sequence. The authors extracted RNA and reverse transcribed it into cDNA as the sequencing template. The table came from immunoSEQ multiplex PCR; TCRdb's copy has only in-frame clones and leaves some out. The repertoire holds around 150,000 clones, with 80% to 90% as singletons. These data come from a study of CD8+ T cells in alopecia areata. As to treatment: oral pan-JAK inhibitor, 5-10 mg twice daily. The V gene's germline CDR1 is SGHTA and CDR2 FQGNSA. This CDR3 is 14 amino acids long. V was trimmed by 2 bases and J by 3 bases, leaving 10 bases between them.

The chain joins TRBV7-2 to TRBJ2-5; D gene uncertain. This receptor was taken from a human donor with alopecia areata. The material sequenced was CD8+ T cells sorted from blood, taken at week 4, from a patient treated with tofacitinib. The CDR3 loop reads CASSLPGTEETQYF. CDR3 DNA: TGTGCCAGCAGCTTACCAGGCACCGAAGAGACCCAGTACTTC.